This entry lists 19 T cell receptor beta chains sequenced from one sample in a study of T cells in women clearing cervical HPV infection (dated by TCRdb to about 2018). Receptor libraries were prepared by the immunoSEQ multiplex PCR assay. TCRdb re-hosts the immuneACCESS table, in-frame sequences only. Its copies lack some clones; in the studies checked, an unresolved V gene accounts for under half of them, and the cause for the rest is not known. The sample table records some 43,000 clones. The ten most abundant clones make up around 0.98% of the sample. The sequenced sample was blood buffy coat. The receptors derive from a woman aged 18-70 years with a cervical HPV16 infection that either progressed to CIN3+ or cleared (not recorded which).

As to this clone: The read is 3 residues too short to cover the CDR3 end, so that end is filled in from the germline J gene. The chain has TRBV19 and TRBJ1-5; D is unclear. This CDR3 is 15 amino acids long. Germline CDR1 reads LNHDA; CDR2 reads SQIVND (reference sequence). The ends were cut back, 2 bases at V and 1 base at J, with 9 bases in the middle. CDR3 bases read: TGTGCCAGTAGTATAAACAAGCGCAGCAATCAGCCC. Its translation: CASSINKRSNQP. The complete CDR3 protein is CASSINKRSNQPQHF.

On this clone: The read comes to an end 3 residues before the CDR3 does, leaving the germline J gene to fill in the end. The chain couples TRBV5-1 to TRBJ1-6, with 9 bases matching TRBD1. V was clipped by 0 bases and J by 8 bases; unmatched bases: 3. Looked up from germline, CDR1 is SGHRS and CDR2 is YFSETQ. The CDR3 sequence is 15 residues long. CDR3 DNA, as far as it was read: TGCGCCAGCAGCTTGGAGGGACAGGGCTATTCACCC. Amino acids: CASSLEGQGYSP. The whole CDR3 sequence reads CASSLEGQGYSPLHF.

To note about this clone: The CDR3 is cut off 3 residues early in the read; its end comes from the germline J gene. The V gene is TRBV6-4, the J gene TRBJ1-1, with TRBD1 identical over 10 bases. The trim removed 8 bases at V and 4 bases at J, leaving 10 bases unmatched. This CDR3 spans 15 amino acids. The V gene's germline CDR1 is MRHNA and CDR2 SNTAGT. The CDR3 protein is CASPGNGQGGTEAFF. Incomplete CDR3 DNA: TGTGCCAGCCCTGGTAACGGACAGGGGGGCACTGAA.

Comment on this clone: The read terminates 3 residues ahead of where the CDR3 ends, so the germline J gene completes it. V gene TRBV5-4 combines with J gene TRBJ2-7; 11 positions agree with TRBD2. Germline CDR1 is SGHNT and CDR2 is YYREEE (reference sequence). The CDR3 contains 15 residues. V lost 10 bases to trimming and J lost 0 bases; unmatched junction nucleotides: 9. CDR3 DNA, as far as it was read: TGTGCCTCGGGTAGCGGGGGGGTCAGCTCCTACGAG. This encodes CASGSGGVSSYE. In full, the CDR3 is CASGSGGVSSYEQYF.

Concerning this clone itself: A junction end diverges from the germline sequence, so it may reflect a read error. The read comes to an end 3 residues before the CDR3 does, leaving the germline J gene to fill in the end. The rearrangement joins TRBV7-9 to TRBJ1-1; perhaps TRBD1 as D (5 bases). The CDR3 spans 13 residues. Looked up from germline, CDR1 is SEHNR and CDR2 is FQNEAQ (reference sequence). The sequenced CDR3 bases are TGTGCCAGCAGCCCCGACCTGGACACTGGA. It yields the protein CASSPDLDTG. The CDR3 as a whole reads CASSPDLDTGAFF. Full variable domain (rest looked up from reference TRBV7-9 and TRBJ1-1): DTGVSQNPRHKITKRGQNVTFRCDPISEHNRLYWYRQTLGQGPEFLTYFQNEAQLEKSRLLSDRFSAERPKGSFSTLEIQRTEQGDSAMYLCASSPDLDTGAFFGQGTRLTVV.

Concerning this clone: The read terminates 3 residues before the CDR3 end, so the remaining end is supplied by the germline J gene. V usage is TRBV6-1 and J usage is TRBJ2-1, with 8 bases aligning to TRBD2. Germline V lookup: CDR1 MNHNS, CDR2 SASEGT. The CDR3 loop spans 16 amino acids. Trimming removed 4 bases from V and 2 bases from J; junction bases left unmatched: 7. The CDR3 loop reads CASSGTQAGAYNEQFF. The CDR3 bases that were read are TGTGCCAGCAGTGGGACTCAAGCGGGGGCCTACAATGAG.

With respect to this clone: The read terminates 3 residues ahead of where the CDR3 ends, so the germline J gene completes it. V and J are TRBV7-2 and TRBJ1-1; the D gene is possibly TRBD1 (5 bases). The germline gives CDR1 SGHTA, CDR2 FQGNSA. V shed 2 bases and J shed 6 bases, with 10 bases lying between them. The CDR3 is made up of 13 amino acids. The CDR3 DNA, read in part, is TGTGCCAGCAGCTTACTCCAGGGCGCTGAA. This sequence encodes CASSLLQGAE. The full-length CDR3 reads as CASSLLQGAEAFF.

As to this clone: Different DNA sequences within this sample yield the same CDR3. The CDR3 loop is CASSLKGSGNTIYF. Incomplete CDR3 DNA: TGTGCCAGCAGCTTAAAGGGGTCTGGAAACACC. The gene calls are TRBV7-9 and TRBJ1-3; D is perhaps TRBD1 (5 bases). The CDR3 end falls 3 residues outside the read, so it is completed with the germline J gene. The V and J ends lost 2 bases and 1 base respectively, with 6 bases between them. Germline values: CDR1 SEHNR, CDR2 FQNEAQ (reference sequence). CDR3 length equals 14 residues.

Remarks on this clone: From the germline J gene comes the end of the CDR3, since the read stops 3 residues before it. J is TRBJ1-2 and V is TRBV6-1, with D perhaps TRBD1 (6 bases). The CDR3 runs to 15 residues. Germline V gene data show CDR1 as MNHNS and CDR2 as SASEGT. CDR3 region: CASSEGYRATDTYTF. CDR3 DNA (partial): TGTGCCAGCAGTGAAGGATACAGGGCCACAGATACC.

As for this clone: The DNA ends 3 residues before the CDR3 does, and the rest of the CDR3 is filled in from the germline J gene. V and J are TRBV18 and TRBJ2-4; 10 bases are shared with TRBD1. There are 17 residues in the CDR3. Germline loops: CDR1 KGHSH, CDR2 LQKENI. The covered CDR3 bases are TGTGCCAGCTCAGCCGGGACAGGGGATATTACTTACTATGGT. Its protein product is CASSAGTGDITYYG. The full-length CDR3 reads as CASSAGTGDITYYGQYF.

About this clone itself: The CDR3 end is not reached by the read, which stops 3 residues before it; the germline J gene fills it in. The chain uses TRBV5-4 and TRBJ2-3; 11 nucleotides align to TRBD2. The germline CDR1 and CDR2 sequences are SGHNT and YYREEE (reference sequence). The junction had 6 bases not matched to a gene; V was cut back by 3 bases and J by 3 bases. The CDR3 totals 16 residues. This CDR3 reads CASSSLAGGQTDTQYF. The CDR3 bases that were read are TGTGCCAGCAGCTCCCTAGCGGGGGGTCAGACAGATACG.

As regards this clone: The sequence runs out 3 residues before the end of the CDR3; the remainder is reconstructed from the germline J gene. V usage is TRBV19 and J usage is TRBJ1-5, with D possibly being TRBD1 (5 bases). The CDR3 length is 15 residues. CDR1 and CDR2 from the germline V gene are LNHDA and SQIVND (reference sequence). Trimming left V 0 bases short and J 5 bases short, with 11 bases between. This chain's CDR3 is CASSIEMGGDQPQHF. The CDR3 DNA, read in part, is TGTGCCAGTAGTATAGAAATGGGGGGAGATCAGCCC.

On this clone: The read terminates 3 residues before the CDR3 end, so the remaining end is supplied by the germline J gene. The rearrangement uses TRBV10-3 and TRBJ1-2, with D possibly matching TRBD1 (6 bases). The CDR3 contains 12 residues. Germline lookup yields CDR1 ENHRY and CDR2 SYGVKD. The CDR3 sequence is CAISSARGKYTF. CDR3 DNA, as far as it was read: TGTGCCATCAGTTCCGCCAGGGGAAAA.

Concerning this clone: The read ends 3 residues early relative to the CDR3; the germline J gene fills the gap. V gene TRBV6-1 combines with J gene TRBJ1-5; no reliable D call. Trimming pared 4 bases from V and 9 bases from J, leaving 13 bases between. Germline V gives CDR1 MNHNS, CDR2 SASEGT. The CDR3 extends over 13 amino acids. The CDR3 region is CASSVGSQRPQHF. The sequenced CDR3 bases are TGTGCCAGCAGTGTAGGTTCTCAGCGGCCC.

Note on this clone: The read ends 3 residues before the CDR3 terminus; that terminus is restored from the germline J gene. The V and J genes are TRBV7-9 and TRBJ1-4; no reliable D call. Germline assignment: CDR1 SEHNR and CDR2 FQNEAQ (reference sequence). The CDR3 covers 13 residues. Trimming left V 5 bases short and J 7 bases short, with 11 bases between. Here the CDR3 reads CASSPDTFEKLFF. Partial CDR3 DNA: TGTGCCAGCAGCCCTGACACCTTTGAAAAA.

Concerning this clone itself: The CDR3 extends 3 residues past the end of the read, so its final part is completed from the germline J gene. This chain uses TRBV19 with TRBJ2-5, with D maybe TRBD1 (6 bases). The germline V gene encodes CDR1 LNHDA and CDR2 SQIVND (reference sequence). V lost 3 bases to trimming and J lost 2 bases, with 7 bases between them. The CDR3 loop spans 13 amino acids. CDR3 region: CASSIGQQETQYF. CDR3 DNA (partial): TGTGCCAGTAGTATTGGACAGCAAGAGACC.

In regard to this clone: The missing CDR3 end, 3 residues past where the read stops, is filled in from the germline J gene. The genes are TRBV5-4 and TRBJ2-7; weak D call: TRBD2 (6 bases). The V and J ends lost 0 bases and 6 bases respectively, with 10 bases between them. The CDR3 covers 13 residues. Germline loops: CDR1 SGHNT, CDR2 YYREEE (reference sequence). CDR3 bases read: TGTGCCAGCAGCTTGGGACTAGGAAGCGAG. Residues: CASSLGLGSE. The entire CDR3 protein reads CASSLGLGSEQYF. Supplemented by reference TRBV5-4 and TRBJ2-7, the full variable domain reads ETGVTQSPTHLIKTRGQQVTLRCSSQSGHNTVSWYQQALGQGPQFIFQYYREEENGRGNFPPRFSGLQFPNYSSELNVNALELDDSALYLCASSLGLGSEQYFGPGTRLTVT.

A remark on this clone: The read gets to within 3 residues of the CDR3 end, and the germline J gene fills in the rest. This chain links TRBV10-1 with TRBJ1-1; possible D gene TRBD1, 5 bases. Germline V gene data show CDR1 as WNHNN and CDR2 as SYGVQD (reference sequence). The ends were cut back, 0 bases at V and 3 bases at J, with 20 bases in the middle. The CDR3 has 18 amino acids. The DNA read from the CDR3 is TGCGCCAGCAGTGAGTCTTCGGGCAGGGCCGGGGGGGACACTGAA. Protein product: CASSESSGRAGGDTE. The CDR3 as a whole reads CASSESSGRAGGDTEAFF.

With regard to this clone: The CDR3 end is not reached by the read, which stops 3 residues before it; the germline J gene fills it in. The chain combines TRBV7-9 with TRBJ1-2; D remains unclear. The CDR3 length is 15 residues. The germline gives CDR1 SEHNR, CDR2 FQNEAQ (reference sequence). Partial CDR3 DNA: TGTGCCAGCAGCTTAGGACTAACTGCCACAGATACC. It specifies CASSLGLTATDT. The whole CDR3 reads CASSLGLTATDTYTF. The entire variable domain, with the rest obtained from reference TRBV7-9 and TRBJ1-2, is as follows: DTGVSQNPRHKITKRGQNVTFRCDPISEHNRLYWYRQTLGQGPEFLTYFQNEAQLEKSRLLSDRFSAERPKGSFSTLEIQRTEQGDSAMYLCASSLGLTATDTYTFGSGTRLTVV.